What follows are 23 T cell receptor beta chains derived from one specimen sequenced in a study of T cell repertoires in cytomegalovirus infection. Via MiXCR, TCRdb re-called the reads, giving one row per CDR3 protein. The data hold some 800,000 distinct CDR3 sequences, with around a third observed a single time. These receptors have no known antigen. The specimen was cultured CD8+ T cells from PBMCs, collected from culture after CMV antigen stimulation. The source is a human donor in good health (CMV status not recorded). Some clones in this sample may be carry-over from other donors' samples.

The sample holds a few counts of this clonotype. The chain is built from TRBV4-3 and TRBJ1-1, with a weak D call TRBD1 (6 bases). The CDR3 totals 14 residues. The germline V and J ends were trimmed by 2 bases and 4 bases, with 11 bases remaining between them. Germline-derived CDR1 and CDR2 are LGHNA and YSLEER. Here the CDR3 DNA reads TGCGCCAGCAGCCAAAAAACAGGGACCACTGAAGCTTTCTTT. Translation: CASSQKTGTTEAFF.

The chain combines TRBV6-2 or TRBV6-3 with TRBJ2-1; D may be TRBD2 (5 bases). The CDR3 has 13 amino acids. Germline V gene data show CDR1 as MNHEY and CDR2 as SVGEGT. Trimming stripped 10 bases from V and 6 bases from J, with 16 bases between. CDR3 region: CANSFGRGNEQFF. Written as DNA, the CDR3 is TGTGCCAACAGCTTTGGACGGGGCAATGAGCAGTTCTTC.

There are a few counts of this clonotype. The V gene is TRBV12-3 or TRBV12-4, the J gene TRBJ2-5; 10 nucleotides line up with TRBD1. V was pared by 6 bases and J by 6 bases, with 7 bases of the junction left unmatched. The CDR3 is made up of 14 amino acids. The CDR3 protein is CASRAGTGDQTQYF. CDR3 coding DNA: TGTGCCAGCAGGGCCGGGACAGGGGACCAGACCCAGTACTTC.

V gene TRBV2 combines with J gene TRBJ1-5; no firm D call. V gave up 8 bases and J gave up 7 bases, with 12 bases separating them. There are 12 residues in the CDR3. In germline, CDR1 is SNHLY, CDR2 FYNNEI. The DNA for the CDR3 is TGTGCCAGCGCTGGGAGATTCCAGCCCCAGCATTTT. Translating it yields CASAGRFQPQHF.

The genes are TRBV5-6 and TRBJ1-4; D is perhaps TRBD1 (6 bases). The CDR3 runs to 12 residues. Germline lookup yields CDR1 SGHDT and CDR2 YYEEEE. Trimming pared 4 bases from V and 8 bases from J, leaving 9 bases between. CDR3 DNA: TGTGCCAGCAGCAGGGACACCGAAAAACTGTTTTTT. It is translated as CASSRDTEKLFF. Full variable domain (missing parts from reference TRBV5-6 and TRBJ1-4): DAGVTQSPTHLIKTRGQQVTLRCSPKSGHDTVSWYQQALGQGPQFIFQYYEEEERQRGNFPDRFSGHQFPNYSSELNVNALLLGDSALYLCASSRDTEKLFFGSGTQLSVL.

This clonotype was recorded a few times. J is TRBJ2-7 and V is TRBV4-1, with D tentatively TRBD2 (6 bases). The CDR3 contains 14 residues. The germline V and J ends were trimmed by 3 bases and 5 bases, with 14 bases remaining between them. The germline CDR1 and CDR2 sequences are MGHRA and YSYEKL. The CDR3 here is CASSQEGRSDEQYF. As DNA, the CDR3 is TGCGCCAGCAGCCAGGAGGGGAGAAGCGACGAGCAGTACTTC.

This clonotype was observed a handful of times. The chain combines TRBV7-9 with TRBJ2-1; 10 nucleotides align to TRBD1. Per germline, CDR1 SEHNR and CDR2 FQNEAQ (reference sequence). This CDR3 is built from 16 residues. With 5 bases clipped from V and 0 bases from J, the junction kept 4 bases outside the gene matches. The CDR3 spells CASSAGTGVSYNEQFF. CDR3 nucleotides: TGTGCCAGCAGCGCCGGGACAGGGGTCTCCTACAATGAGCAGTTCTTC.

This clonotype was detected a few times. The CDR3 loop reads CSVGDNTGANVLTF. DNA for the CDR3: TGCAGCGTTGGGGACAACACTGGGGCCAACGTCCTGACTTTC. The V gene is TRBV29-1, the J gene TRBJ2-6; a possible D gene is TRBD1 (6 bases). The CDR3 is made up of 14 amino acids. Germline assignment: CDR1 SQVTM and CDR2 ANQGSEA. V lost 4 bases to trimming and J lost 2 bases, with 9 bases between them.

The chain is built from TRBV27 and TRBJ1-4; TRBD1 matches at 12 bases. The CDR3 has 15 amino acids. Germline CDR1 and CDR2: MNHEY and SMNVEV (reference sequence). J gave up 6 bases and V 5 bases, and 4 bases lay outside the gene matches. DNA for the CDR3: TGTGCCAGCAGTCCCGGGACAGGGGGCTATGAAAAACTGTTTTTT. It translates to CASSPGTGGYEKLFF. Complete variable domain (other parts from reference TRBV27 and TRBJ1-4): EAQVTQNPRYLITVTGKKLTVTCSQNMNHEYMSWYRQDPGLGLRQIYYSMNVEVTDKGDVPEGYKVSRKEKRNFPLILESPSPNQTSLYFCASSPGTGGYEKLFFGSGTQLSVL.

The chain has TRBV20-1 and TRBJ1-2; no clear D. Germline V CDR1 and CDR2: DFQATT, SNEGSKA (reference sequence). Trimming left V 6 bases short and J 5 bases short, with 16 bases between. The CDR3 is 13 amino acids. CDR3 DNA: TGCAGTGCCAAAAACCGGACGGTTTATGGCTACACCTTC. Its protein is CSAKNRTVYGYTF.

This clonotype was seen more than once but under ten times. The V gene is TRBV5-5, the J gene TRBJ1-4; TRBD1 aligns across 9 bases. The CDR3 extends over 18 amino acids. The V segment lost 4 bases and the J segment 2 bases; nucleotides outside the gene matches: 12. Germline V CDR1 and CDR2: SGHKS, YYEKEE (reference sequence). For the CDR3, the DNA is TGTGCCAGCAGCAAAACGACGGACAGGGGATTGACTAATGAAAAACTGTTTTTT. Translated: CASSKTTDRGLTNEKLFF.

This clonotype appeared a few times. The CDR3 DNA reads TGTGCCATCAGTCTCAGGGGGTCGGGGGGGAGGAACAATGAGCAGTTCTTC. This encodes CAISLRGSGGRNNEQFF. This chain uses TRBV10-3 with TRBJ2-1; TRBD2 is a possible D gene (8 bases). Looked up from germline, CDR1 is ENHRY and CDR2 is SYGVKD. The V end lost 5 bases, the J end lost 5 bases, and 22 bases lay between the germline ends. The CDR3 is 17 amino acids.

This clonotype came up a few times. CDR3 in amino acids: CASSLGQGAIAFF. The CDR3 nucleotides are TGTGCCAGCAGCCTGGGACAGGGGGCGATCGCTTTCTTT. The J gene is TRBJ1-1, the V gene TRBV9, with TRBD1 identical over 12 bases. The CDR3 loop spans 13 amino acids. V shed 4 bases and J 11 bases; nucleotides not matched to a gene: 6. The germline CDR1 and CDR2 sequences are SGDLS and YYNGEE.

This clonotype was counted many times. V gene TRBV2 combines with J gene TRBJ2-5, with D unresolved. With 3 bases removed from V and 6 bases from J, the gap between germline ends came to 14 bases. The CDR3 loop spans 14 amino acids. The germline gives CDR1 SNHLY, CDR2 FYNNEI. The CDR3 DNA reads TGTGCCAGCAGTGATCGCCTAATATCGAAGACCCAGTACTTC. Translation gives CASSDRLISKTQYF. Drawing the rest from reference TRBV2 and TRBJ2-5, the complete variable domain is EPEVTQTPSHQVTQMGQEVILRCVPISNHLYFYWYRQILGQKVEFLVSFYNNEISEKSEIFDDQFSVERPDGSNFTLKIRSTKLEDSAMYFCASSDRLISKTQYFGPGTRLLVL.

This clonotype showed up just a few times. The rearrangement uses TRBV10-3 and TRBJ2-7; 7 nucleotides line up with TRBD1. Germline V gives CDR1 ENHRY, CDR2 SYGVKD. Unmatched junction bases numbered 7, after V lost 6 bases and J lost 2 bases. This CDR3 is built from 14 residues. CDR3 loop: CAISPGTATYEQYV. As DNA, the CDR3 is TGTGCCATCAGCCCCGGGACAGCGACCTACGAGCAGTACGTC.

The V and J genes are TRBV3-1 and TRBJ2-2; TRBD1 matches 7 bases. The germline V gene has CDR1 LGHDT and CDR2 YNNKEL (reference sequence). V lost 4 bases to trimming and J lost 7 bases; unmatched junction nucleotides: 3. The CDR3 spans 13 residues. The CDR3 bases are TGTGCCAGCAGCCCGACAGGGCTCGGGGAGCTGTTTTTT. Amino acids: CASSPTGLGELFF.

This chain uses TRBV7-9 with TRBJ2-5; tentative D call: TRBD1 (6 bases). V lost 5 bases, J lost 5 bases, and 12 bases lay in between. This CDR3 contains 13 residues. Germline CDR1 SEHNR, CDR2 FQNEAQ (reference sequence). The CDR3 DNA reads TGTGCCAGCAGCGCAGGGGTATGGGAGACCCAGTACTTC. Translating it yields CASSAGVWETQYF.

This sequence joins TRBV6-6 and TRBJ1-2; 7 positions agree with TRBD1. Germline V gene lookup returns CDR1 MNHNY and CDR2 SVGAGI (reference sequence). With V trimmed by 6 bases and J by 8 bases, 6 bases remained unmatched. This CDR3 spans 12 amino acids. CDR3 region: CASSRTGQGYTF. The CDR3 bases are TGTGCCAGCAGCAGGACAGGTCAGGGCTACACCTTC.

In this sample, this clonotype turned up a few times. The gene calls are TRBV5-1 and TRBJ2-3; D might be TRBD1 (6 bases). Germline V gives CDR1 SGHRS, CDR2 YFSETQ. The CDR3 contains 14 residues. The V and J ends lost 4 bases and 2 bases respectively, with 11 bases between them. The CDR3 here is CASSLRTDTDTQYF. Here the CDR3 DNA reads TGCGCCAGCAGCCTGCGGACAGACACAGATACGCAGTATTTT.

This clonotype was recorded at least ten times. The chain combines TRBV7-6 with TRBJ2-7, with 12 bases lining up with TRBD1. CDR1 and CDR2 (germline): SGHVS, FNYEAQ. With 5 bases clipped from V and 4 bases from J, the junction kept 6 bases outside the gene matches. The length of the CDR3 is 15 residues. This chain's CDR3 is CASSLGQGAVYEQYF. Written as DNA, the CDR3 is TGTGCCAGCAGCCTGGGACAGGGGGCAGTGTACGAGCAGTACTTC.

This clonotype was seen a handful of times. V and J are TRBV7-6 and TRBJ2-3; 7 positions agree with TRBD1. The germline V gene encodes CDR1 SGHVS and CDR2 FNYEAQ. Unmatched junction bases numbered 7, after V lost 5 bases and J lost 5 bases. The CDR3 length is 14 residues. CDR3 loop: CASSPFAGGDTQYF. In DNA, the CDR3 is TGTGCCAGCAGCCCTTTCGCAGGGGGAGATACGCAGTATTTT.

A few counts support this clonotype. V usage is TRBV7-4 and J usage is TRBJ2-7; no definite D call. Per the germline V gene, CDR1 is SGHVT and CDR2 is SQSDAQ. The CDR3 is 15 amino acids. V was clipped by 2 bases and J by 3 bases, with 14 bases between them. CDR3 residues: CASSLIEVNYYEQYF. As DNA, the CDR3 is TGTGCCAGCAGCTTAATTGAGGTGAACTACTACGAGCAGTACTTC.

The chain employs TRBV12-5 and TRBJ1-3; tentative D call: TRBD1 (6 bases). From germline, CDR1 is LGHNT and CDR2 FRNRAP. The CDR3 is 13 amino acids. V lost 5 bases and J lost 2, with 7 bases in between. The CDR3 coding sequence is TGTGCTAGTGGTACAGGGCCTGGAAACACCATATATTTT. This encodes CASGTGPGNTIYF.